Included here is one T cell receptor beta chain sequence, with context. No antigen is known for it. Only in-frame clones appear in the TCRdb table, and some are missing; sequencing was by immunoSEQ multiplex PCR. The data show some 350,000 clones, about 61% seen once. This sample is drawn from a study of cytotoxic CD8 clonotypes in ibrutinib-treated CLL. Study-level information: Complete response was seen in 2 patients and partial in some 24; around twelve progressed and some 14 stayed remitted after a median about 68 months. Specimens for response were gathered following a median 12 months of therapy, spanning 6 to 36. Broader study findings: Higher circulating CD8+ T-cell counts strongly accompanied higher baseline clonality, above age-matched healthy donors.

V lost 6 bases, J lost 4 bases, and 8 bases stayed unmatched. This CDR3 region has 15 residues. The germline V gene encodes CDR1 SNHLY and CDR2 FYNNEI. The chain uses TRBV2 and TRBJ2-5; the match to TRBD2 covers 10 bases. The receptor's source is a human donor with chronic lymphocytic leukemia. The material was PBMCs, obtained after 36 months of ibrutinib treatment. The CDR3 loop is CASRPGLAFPETQYF. For the CDR3, the DNA is TGTGCCAGCAGGCCGGGACTAGCGTTCCCAGAGACCCAGTACTTC.